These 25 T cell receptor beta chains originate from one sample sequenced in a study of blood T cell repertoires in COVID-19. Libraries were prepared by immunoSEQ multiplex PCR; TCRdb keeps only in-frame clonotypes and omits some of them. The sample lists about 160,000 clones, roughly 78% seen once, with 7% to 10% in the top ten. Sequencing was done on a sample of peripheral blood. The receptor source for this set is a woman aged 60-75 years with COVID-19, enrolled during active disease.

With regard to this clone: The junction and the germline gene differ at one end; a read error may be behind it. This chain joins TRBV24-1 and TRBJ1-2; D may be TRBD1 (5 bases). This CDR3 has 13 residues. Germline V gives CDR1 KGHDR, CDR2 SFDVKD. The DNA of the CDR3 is TGTGCCACCAGTGATCCGGTAAGGAGGGGAGTAATCTTC. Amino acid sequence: CATSDPVRRGVIF.

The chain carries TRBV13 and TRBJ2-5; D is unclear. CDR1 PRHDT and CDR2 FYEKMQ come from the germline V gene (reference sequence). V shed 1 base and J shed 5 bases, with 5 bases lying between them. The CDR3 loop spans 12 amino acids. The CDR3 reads CASSLDPETQYF. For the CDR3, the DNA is TGTGCCAGCAGCTTAGATCCGGAGACCCAGTACTTC. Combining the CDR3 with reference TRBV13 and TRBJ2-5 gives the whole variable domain AAGVIQSPRHLIKEKRETATLKCYPIPRHDTVYWYQQGPGQDPQFLISFYEKMQSDKGSIPDRFSAQQFSDYHSELNMSSLELGDSALYFCASSLDPETQYFGPGTRLLVL.

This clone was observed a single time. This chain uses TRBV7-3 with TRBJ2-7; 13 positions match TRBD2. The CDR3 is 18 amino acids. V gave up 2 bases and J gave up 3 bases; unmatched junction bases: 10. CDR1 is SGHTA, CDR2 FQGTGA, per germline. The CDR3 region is CASSLLARTSGSGYEQYF. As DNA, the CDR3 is TGTGCCAGCAGCTTATTGGCCCGGACTAGCGGGAGCGGCTACGAGCAGTACTTC.

CDR3 nucleotide sequence: TGCGCCAGCAGCAAAGGAAGCAGGGGCCCTGAAGCTTTCTTT. It is translated as CASSKGSRGPEAFF. The chain carries TRBV5-1 and TRBJ1-1; perhaps TRBD1 as D (6 bases). Trimming stripped 4 bases from V and 6 bases from J, with 16 bases between. The CDR3 covers 14 residues. Germline V CDR1 and CDR2: SGHRS, YFSETQ.

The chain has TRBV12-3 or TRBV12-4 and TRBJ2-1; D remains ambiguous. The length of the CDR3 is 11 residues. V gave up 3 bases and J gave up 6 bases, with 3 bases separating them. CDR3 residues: CASSFGNEQFF. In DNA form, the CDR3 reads TGTGCCAGCAGTTTCGGCAATGAGCAGTTCTTC.

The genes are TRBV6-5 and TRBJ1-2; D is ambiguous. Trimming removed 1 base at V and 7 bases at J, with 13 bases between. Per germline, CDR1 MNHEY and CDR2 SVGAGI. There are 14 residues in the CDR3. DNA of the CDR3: TGTGCCAGCAGTTACTACTCGGGTCGAGGTGGCTACACCTTC. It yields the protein CASSYYSGRGGYTF.

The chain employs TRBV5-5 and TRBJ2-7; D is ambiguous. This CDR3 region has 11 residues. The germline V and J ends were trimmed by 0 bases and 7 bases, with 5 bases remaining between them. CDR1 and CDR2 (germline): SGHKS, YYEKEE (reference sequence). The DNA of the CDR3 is TGTGCCAGCAGCTTGGTCGGGGAGCAGTACTTC. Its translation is CASSLVGEQYF.

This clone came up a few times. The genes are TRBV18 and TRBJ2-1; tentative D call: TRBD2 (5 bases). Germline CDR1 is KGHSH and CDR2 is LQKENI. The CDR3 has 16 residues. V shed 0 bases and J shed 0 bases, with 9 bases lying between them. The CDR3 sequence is CASSPPAGISYNEQFF. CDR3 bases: TGTGCCAGCTCACCACCGGCCGGGATCTCCTACAATGAGCAGTTCTTC.

In DNA form, the CDR3 reads TGTGCCAGCAGCTATAGCGGGGACCACCAAGAGACCCAGTACTTC. Translating gives CASSYSGDHQETQYF. This chain connects TRBV7-8 to TRBJ2-5; 8 positions agree with TRBD2. The CDR3 loop spans 15 amino acids. The germline CDR1 and CDR2 sequences are SGHVS and FQNEAQ. V was clipped by 4 bases and J by 0 bases; unmatched bases: 4. Filled out from reference TRBV7-8 and TRBJ2-5, the complete variable domain reads GAGVSQSPRYKVAKRGQDVALRCDPISGHVSLFWYQQALGQGPEFLTYFQNEAQLDKSGLPSDRFFAERPEGSVSTLKIQRTQQEDSAVYLCASSYSGDHQETQYFGPGTRLLVL.

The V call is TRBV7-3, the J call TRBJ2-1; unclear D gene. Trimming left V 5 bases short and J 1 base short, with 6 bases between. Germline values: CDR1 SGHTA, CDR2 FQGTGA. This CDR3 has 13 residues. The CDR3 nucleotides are TGTGCCAGCAGCGGGCTTTCCTACAATGAGCAGTTCTTC. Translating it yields CASSGLSYNEQFF. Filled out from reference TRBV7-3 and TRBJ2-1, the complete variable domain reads GAGVSQTPSNKVTEKGKYVELRCDPISGHTALYWYRQSLGQGPEFLIYFQGTGAADDSGLPNDRFFAVRPEGSVSTLKIQRTERGDSAVYLCASSGLSYNEQFFGPGTRLTVL.

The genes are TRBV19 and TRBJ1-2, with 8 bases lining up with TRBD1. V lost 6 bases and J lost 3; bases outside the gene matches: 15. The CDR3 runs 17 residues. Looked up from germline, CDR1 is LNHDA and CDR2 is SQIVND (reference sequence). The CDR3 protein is CASSTTGQEARHYGYTF. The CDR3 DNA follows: TGTGCCAGTAGCACAACGGGACAGGAGGCAAGACACTATGGCTACACCTTC.

CDR3 nucleotides: TGTGCCAGCACAACAGCGAACACTGAAGCTTTCTTT. It yields the protein CASTTANTEAFF. This sequence joins TRBV18 and TRBJ1-1; no clear D gene. This CDR3 is built from 12 residues. The germline V and J ends were trimmed by 8 bases and 1 base, with 8 bases remaining between them. Germline lookup yields CDR1 KGHSH and CDR2 LQKENI.

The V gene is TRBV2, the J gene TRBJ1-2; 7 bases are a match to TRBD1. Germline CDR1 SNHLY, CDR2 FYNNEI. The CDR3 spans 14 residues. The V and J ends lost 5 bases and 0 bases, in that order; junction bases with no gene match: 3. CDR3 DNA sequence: TGTGCCAGCAGTCCGGACAGGCCTAACTATGGCTACACCTTC. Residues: CASSPDRPNYGYTF.

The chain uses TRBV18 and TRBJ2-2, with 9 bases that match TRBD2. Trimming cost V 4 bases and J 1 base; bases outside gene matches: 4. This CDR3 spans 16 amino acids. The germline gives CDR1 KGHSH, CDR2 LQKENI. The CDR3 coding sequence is TGTGCCAGCTCACTCCAGCGGGGGGAGAACACCGGGGAGCTGTTTTTT. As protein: CASSLQRGENTGELFF.

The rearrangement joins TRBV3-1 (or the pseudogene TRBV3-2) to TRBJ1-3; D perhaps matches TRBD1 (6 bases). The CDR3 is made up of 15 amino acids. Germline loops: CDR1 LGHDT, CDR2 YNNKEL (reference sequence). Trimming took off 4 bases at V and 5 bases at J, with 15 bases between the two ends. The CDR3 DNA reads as TGTGCCAGCAGCCCTGCTGGACAGCCGAGAAACACCATATATTTT. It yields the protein CASSPAGQPRNTIYF.

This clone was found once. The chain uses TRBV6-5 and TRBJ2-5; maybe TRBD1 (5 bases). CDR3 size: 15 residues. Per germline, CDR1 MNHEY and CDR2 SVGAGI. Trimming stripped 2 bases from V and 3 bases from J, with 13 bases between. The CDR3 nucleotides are TGTGCCAGCAGTTACCCGCCTGGGGCCAAAGAGACCCAGTACTTC. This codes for CASSYPPGAKETQYF.

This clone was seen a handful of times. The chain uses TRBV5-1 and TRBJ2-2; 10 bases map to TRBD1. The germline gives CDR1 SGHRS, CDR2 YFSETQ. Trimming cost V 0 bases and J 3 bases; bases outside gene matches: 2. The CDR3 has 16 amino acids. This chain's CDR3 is CASSLGTGGYTGELFF. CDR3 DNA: TGCGCCAGCAGCTTGGGGACAGGGGGATACACCGGGGAGCTGTTTTTT.

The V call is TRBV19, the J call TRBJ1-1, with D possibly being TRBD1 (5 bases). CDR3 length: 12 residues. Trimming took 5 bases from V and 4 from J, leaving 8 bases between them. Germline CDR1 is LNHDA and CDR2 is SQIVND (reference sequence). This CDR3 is CASSPGPTEAFF. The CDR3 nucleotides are TGTGCCAGTAGTCCAGGGCCCACTGAAGCTTTCTTT. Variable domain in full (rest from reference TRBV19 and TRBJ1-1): DGGITQSPKYLFRKEGQNVTLSCEQNLNHDAMYWYRQDPGQGLRLIYYSQIVNDFQKGDIAEGYSVSREKKESFPLTVTSAQKNPTAFYLCASSPGPTEAFFGQGTRLTVV.

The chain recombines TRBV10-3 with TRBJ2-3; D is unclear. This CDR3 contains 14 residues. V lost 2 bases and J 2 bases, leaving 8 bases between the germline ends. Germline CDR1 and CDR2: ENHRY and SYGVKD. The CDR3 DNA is TGTGCCATCAGTGAGGAGGTAACCACAGATACGCAGTATTTT. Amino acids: CAISEEVTTDTQYF.

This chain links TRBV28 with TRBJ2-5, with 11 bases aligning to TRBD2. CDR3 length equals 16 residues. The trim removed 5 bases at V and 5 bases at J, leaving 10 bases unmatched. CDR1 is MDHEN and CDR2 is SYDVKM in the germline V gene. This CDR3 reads CASSRSGGAYGETQYF. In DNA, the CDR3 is TGTGCCAGCAGTCGTAGCGGGGGGGCCTATGGGGAGACCCAGTACTTC.

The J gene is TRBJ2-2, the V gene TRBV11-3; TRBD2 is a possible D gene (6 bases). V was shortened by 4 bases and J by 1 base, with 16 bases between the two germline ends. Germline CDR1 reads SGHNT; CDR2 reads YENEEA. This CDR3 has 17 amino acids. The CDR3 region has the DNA TGTGCCAGCAGCTCCGGCTGGGGCGGGGAGAACACCGGGGAGCTGTTTTTT. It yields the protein CASSSGWGGENTGELFF.

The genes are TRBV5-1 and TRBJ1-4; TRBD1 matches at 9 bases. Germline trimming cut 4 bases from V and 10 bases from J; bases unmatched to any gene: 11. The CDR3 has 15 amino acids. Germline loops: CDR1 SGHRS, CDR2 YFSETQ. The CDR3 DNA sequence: TGCGCCAGCAGCCCGGGGACAGGGAGCGAGAGAAAACTGTTTTTT. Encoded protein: CASSPGTGSERKLFF.

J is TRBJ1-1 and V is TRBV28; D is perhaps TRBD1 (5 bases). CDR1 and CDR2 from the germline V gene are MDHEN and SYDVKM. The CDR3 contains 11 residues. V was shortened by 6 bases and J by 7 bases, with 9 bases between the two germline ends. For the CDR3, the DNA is TGTGCCAGCAGACTTCAGGGTGAAGCTTTCTTT. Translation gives CASRLQGEAFF.

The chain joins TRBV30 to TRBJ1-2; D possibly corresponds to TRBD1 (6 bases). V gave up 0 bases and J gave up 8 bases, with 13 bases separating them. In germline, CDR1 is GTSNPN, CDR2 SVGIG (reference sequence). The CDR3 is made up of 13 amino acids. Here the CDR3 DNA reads TGTGCCTGGAGTGTAACCAGGGGAACCGGCTACACCTTC. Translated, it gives CAWSVTRGTGYTF.

The CDR3 DNA reads as TGTGCCAGTAGGGGAGGCGGAGAAGAGACCCAGTACTTC. Residues: CASRGGGEETQYF. This chain uses TRBV19 with TRBJ2-5; a possible D gene is TRBD2 (6 bases). The CDR3 is 13 residues long. The germline V gene has CDR1 LNHDA and CDR2 SQIVND (reference sequence). V dropped 6 bases and J dropped 3 bases, with 11 bases sitting between them.